The 32 T cell receptor beta chains presented below share a single source sample, sequenced in a study of T cells in localized non-small cell lung cancer. Assay used: immunoSEQ multiplex PCR; TCRdb lists only in-frame clones, some missing. The repertoire holds about 18,000 clones, with roughly 82% as singletons. Sequenced here: peripheral blood, sampled before any cancer treatment. These receptors came from a male donor older than 55 with stage I lung adenocarcinoma.

The genes are TRBV7-3 and TRBJ2-1; 7 positions match TRBD1. V shed 5 bases and J 9 bases; nucleotides not matched to a gene: 7. CDR3 length: 13 residues. Per the germline V gene, CDR1 is SGHTA and CDR2 is FQGTGA. The CDR3 here is CASSAGQVSEQFF. The CDR3 DNA reads TGTGCCAGCAGCGCCGGACAGGTCAGTGAGCAGTTCTTC.

The chain couples TRBV7-3 to TRBJ2-2; tentative D call: TRBD1 (5 bases). Germline assignment: CDR1 SGHTA and CDR2 FQGTGA. CDR3 length: 13 residues. Trimming stripped 2 bases from V and 5 bases from J, with 6 bases between. The CDR3 coding sequence is TGTGCCAGCAGCTTAGCAGGGACCGGGGAGCTGTTTTTT. Translating it yields CASSLAGTGELFF. Based on the CDR3 plus reference TRBV7-3 and TRBJ2-2, the full variable domain is GAGVSQTPSNKVTEKGKYVELRCDPISGHTALYWYRQSLGQGPEFLIYFQGTGAADDSGLPNDRFFAVRPEGSVSTLKIQRTERGDSAVYLCASSLAGTGELFFGEGSRLTVL.

The chain links TRBV10-3 to TRBJ1-2; D remains unclear. CDR1 ENHRY and CDR2 SYGVKD come from the germline V gene. The CDR3 sequence is 11 residues long. The V end lost 6 bases, the J end lost 5 bases, and 7 bases lay between the germline ends. CDR3 in amino acids: CAISTDYGYTF. The CDR3 DNA sequence: TGTGCCATCAGCACCGATTATGGCTACACCTTC.

The gene calls are TRBV11-2 and TRBJ2-7; 12 nucleotides match TRBD2. The CDR3 contains 19 residues. V lost 4 bases, J lost 0 bases, and 13 bases stayed unmatched. Germline values: CDR1 SGHAT, CDR2 FQNNGV. The CDR3: CASSSTSGTSGLYSYEQYF. In DNA, the CDR3 is TGTGCCAGCAGCTCGACCTCCGGGACTAGCGGGCTTTACTCCTACGAGCAGTACTTC. Full variable domain (rest looked up from reference TRBV11-2 and TRBJ2-7): EAGVAQSPRYKIIEKRQSVAFWCNPISGHATLYWYQQILGQGPKLLIQFQNNGVVDDSQLPKDRFSAERLKGVDSTLKIQPAKLEDSAVYLCASSSTSGTSGLYSYEQYFGPGTRLTVT.

The chain carries TRBV7-2 and TRBJ2-3, with D unclear. V lost 1 base and J 11 bases, leaving 10 bases between the germline ends. The germline gives CDR1 SGHTA, CDR2 FQGNSA. This CDR3 has 12 amino acids. For the CDR3, the DNA is TGTGCCAGCAGCTTAGACTCTTTAAGGCAGTATTTT. It specifies CASSLDSLRQYF.

In DNA form, the CDR3 reads TGTGCCAGCAGTTGGACAGGGGACCTCTATGGCTACACCTTC. It encodes CASSWTGDLYGYTF. The rearrangement joins TRBV28 to TRBJ1-2; 9 nucleotides agree with TRBD1. Trimming cost V 4 bases and J 4 bases; bases outside gene matches: 4. Per the germline V gene, CDR1 is MDHEN and CDR2 is SYDVKM. The CDR3 has 14 amino acids.

V gene TRBV7-9 combines with J gene TRBJ2-3; TRBD2 matches at 11 bases. Per the germline V gene, CDR1 is SEHNR and CDR2 is FQNEAQ (reference sequence). The CDR3 is made up of 16 amino acids. Trimming at V came to 3 bases and at J to 3 bases, leaving 5 bases not matched to a gene. The CDR3 sequence is CASSFPSGGRTDTQYF. The DNA of the CDR3 is TGTGCCAGCAGCTTCCCTAGCGGGGGGAGAACAGATACGCAGTATTTT. Variable domain in full (rest from reference TRBV7-9 and TRBJ2-3): DTGVSQNPRHKITKRGQNVTFRCDPISEHNRLYWYRQTLGQGPEFLTYFQNEAQLEKSRLLSDRFSAERPKGSFSTLEIQRTEQGDSAMYLCASSFPSGGRTDTQYFGPGTRLTVL.

This chain uses TRBV29-1 with TRBJ2-7; the D gene is possibly TRBD1 (5 bases). Germline V gene data show CDR1 as SQVTM and CDR2 as ANQGSEA. The CDR3 totals 12 residues. V was shortened by 5 bases and J by 2 bases, with 10 bases between the two germline ends. DNA of the CDR3: TGCAGCGTTCATGGACAACCCTACGAGCAGTACTTC. This gives the protein CSVHGQPYEQYF.

The chain is built from TRBV2 and TRBJ2-5; 10 nucleotides align to TRBD2. Trimming took 3 bases from V and 7 from J; bases not matched to a gene: 2. This CDR3 is 13 amino acids long. The germline V gene has CDR1 SNHLY and CDR2 FYNNEI. The CDR3: CASSDRLAGTQYF. CDR3 DNA: TGTGCCAGCAGTGATAGACTAGCGGGGACCCAGTACTTC.

The gene calls are TRBV6-5 and TRBJ2-5, with 7 bases matching TRBD1. There are 11 residues in the CDR3. Trimming took 6 bases from V and 7 from J; bases not matched to a gene: 2. Germline V CDR1 and CDR2: MNHEY, SVGAGI. In nucleotides, the CDR3 is TGTGCCAGCAGACGACAGGGGACCCAGTACTTC. Its protein is CASRRQGTQYF.

The chain recombines TRBV11-2 with TRBJ1-2; D gene ambiguous. Germline loops: CDR1 SGHAT, CDR2 FQNNGV. The V gene lost 6 bases and the J gene lost 2 bases, with 13 bases spanning the gap. The CDR3 is 14 amino acids. In nucleotides, the CDR3 is TGTGCCAGCAGACCCCGGGCAAGGAACTATGGCTACACCTTC. Amino acid sequence: CASRPRARNYGYTF.

The chain has TRBV5-8 and TRBJ1-2; TRBD1 is a possible D gene (6 bases). Germline CDR1 is SGHTS and CDR2 is YDEGEE. CDR3 length equals 14 residues. V was clipped by 0 bases and J by 4 bases, with 10 bases between them. CDR3 DNA: TGTGCCAGCAGCTTGGCGGGGGGCACCTATGGCTACACCTTC. It codes for CASSLAGGTYGYTF.

The rearrangement links TRBV10-3 to TRBJ1-6; TRBD1 is a possible D gene (6 bases). V shed 4 bases and J shed 5 bases, with 12 bases lying between them. This CDR3 has 15 residues. Germline V gene sequence: CDR1 ENHRY, CDR2 SYGVKD. The CDR3 DNA reads as TGTGCCATCAGTGGGCCGGACAGCGATAATTCACCCCTCCACTTT. Translation: CAISGPDSDNSPLHF.

The V and J genes are TRBV7-8 and TRBJ1-1; 9 nucleotides align to TRBD1. V was clipped by 4 bases and J by 0 bases; unmatched bases: 3. The length of the CDR3 is 15 residues. Germline V gene lookup returns CDR1 SGHVS and CDR2 FQNEAQ. CDR3 nucleotide sequence: TGTGCCAGCAGCTCCGGGACAGGGATGAACACTGAAGCTTTCTTT. It specifies CASSSGTGMNTEAFF.

The chain uses TRBV30 and TRBJ1-4; 10 bases are shared with TRBD1. Germline-derived CDR1 and CDR2 are GTSNPN and SVGIG (reference sequence). Unmatched junction bases numbered 9, after V lost 3 bases and J lost 8 bases. The CDR3 is made up of 15 amino acids. CDR3 region: CAWSLAGTGVEKLFF. CDR3 DNA sequence: TGTGCCTGGAGCCTGGCGGGGACAGGGGTCGAAAAACTGTTTTTT.

This clone was picked up a small number of times. V gene TRBV7-9 combines with J gene TRBJ2-4; D possibly matches TRBD1 or TRBD2 (5 bases each). With 0 bases removed from V and 8 bases from J, the gap between germline ends came to 17 bases. The CDR3 covers 16 residues. Per the germline V gene, CDR1 is SEHNR and CDR2 is FQNEAQ (reference sequence). The CDR3 loop is CASSLAPGTERDIQYF. The DNA for the CDR3 is TGTGCCAGCAGCTTAGCCCCCGGGACCGAGAGGGACATTCAGTACTTC.

The gene calls are TRBV19 and TRBJ1-6; D unclear. The CDR3 spans 13 residues. Germline V gene sequence: CDR1 LNHDA, CDR2 SQIVND (reference sequence). Deletions cut 5 bases from V and 8 bases from J, with 10 bases between. DNA of the CDR3: TGTGCCAGTAGTCCGGACCGGGATTCACCCCTCCACTTT. This sequence encodes CASSPDRDSPLHF.

This clone was observed a handful of times. The chain recombines TRBV6-5 with TRBJ1-1, with D tentatively TRBD1 (6 bases). Germline V CDR1 and CDR2: MNHEY, SVGAGI. The V end lost 5 bases, the J end lost 4 bases, and 14 bases lay between the germline ends. CDR3 size: 14 residues. The CDR3 coding sequence is TGTGCCAGCAGTCCGACCGACAGGAGCACTGAAGCTTTCTTT. It codes for CASSPTDRSTEAFF.

Worth noting for this clone: One junction end does not reproduce the germline sequence, and a read error may be involved. The chain links TRBV7-9 to TRBJ2-3; D is undetermined. The V gene's germline CDR1 is SEHNR and CDR2 FQNEAQ (reference sequence). The CDR3 has 14 residues. CDR3 sequence reads: CASSRTVSTDTQYF. In nucleotides, the CDR3 is TGCGCCAGCAGCCGAACGGTCTCCACAGATACGCAGTATTTT.

The chain employs TRBV7-2 and TRBJ2-7, with D hard to call. This CDR3 spans 12 amino acids. CDR1 and CDR2 (germline): SGHTA, FQGNSA. The V end lost 1 base, the J end lost 5 bases, and 6 bases lay between the germline ends. CDR3 region: CASSLDRDEQYF. The CDR3 nucleotides are TGTGCCAGCAGCTTAGATCGGGACGAGCAGTACTTC.

The rearrangement links TRBV6-5 to TRBJ2-5, with D tentatively TRBD2 (5 bases). V lost 5 bases, J lost 1 base, and 8 bases lay in between. The CDR3 covers 13 residues. Germline V gene data show CDR1 as MNHEY and CDR2 as SVGAGI. In DNA, the CDR3 is TGTGCCAGCAGTGATACTAGCCAAGAGACCCAGTACTTC. This translates into CASSDTSQETQYF.

This clone was detected once. The V call is TRBV18, the J call TRBJ2-7, with 13 bases identical to TRBD2. The trim removed 6 bases at V and 6 bases at J, leaving 11 bases unmatched. Germline values: CDR1 KGHSH, CDR2 LQKENI. This CDR3 contains 16 residues. The CDR3 region has the DNA TGTGCCAGCTCCCCCTCCGGGACTAGCGGGACGGGCGAGCAGTACTTC. Amino acids: CASSPSGTSGTGEQYF.

This rearrangement joins TRBV2 to TRBJ1-1, with 8 bases fitting TRBD1. Germline-derived CDR1 and CDR2 are SNHLY and FYNNEI. The CDR3 is 17 residues long. The trim removed 3 bases at V and 0 bases at J, leaving 9 bases unmatched. CDR3 nucleotides: TGTGCCAGCAGTGAGGGGACAGGTGGGAACATGAACACTGAAGCTTTCTTT. Its translation: CASSEGTGGNMNTEAFF.

The chain has TRBV2 and TRBJ1-1, with 7 bases identical to TRBD1. This CDR3 is 13 amino acids long. Germline CDR1 SNHLY, CDR2 FYNNEI. J gave up 4 bases and V 5 bases, and 4 bases lay outside the gene matches. Here the CDR3 DNA reads TGTGCCAGCAGTTACGCAGGGGGCACTGAAGCTTTCTTT. Encoded protein: CASSYAGGTEAFF.

The chain is built from TRBV2 and TRBJ1-1; D ambiguous. The V end was cut by 3 bases, the J end by 4 bases, with 12 bases between. CDR3 length: 14 amino acids. Germline V CDR1 and CDR2: SNHLY, FYNNEI. As DNA, the CDR3 is TGTGCCAGCAGTGATGGTGTGGGTCGCACTGAAGCTTTCTTT. This sequence encodes CASSDGVGRTEAFF. Filled out from reference TRBV2 and TRBJ1-1, the complete variable domain reads EPEVTQTPSHQVTQMGQEVILRCVPISNHLYFYWYRQILGQKVEFLVSFYNNEISEKSEIFDDQFSVERPDGSNFTLKIRSTKLEDSAMYFCASSDGVGRTEAFFGQGTRLTVV.

This clone was recorded only once. The rearrangement links TRBV18 to TRBJ1-1; possibly TRBD1 for D (6 bases). The CDR3 covers 17 residues. Trimming took 6 bases from V and 1 from J, leaving 21 bases between them. CDR1 and CDR2 from the germline V gene are KGHSH and LQKENI. The CDR3: CASSQMGPQGWNTEAFF. The CDR3 nucleotides are TGTGCCAGCTCGCAAATGGGGCCGCAGGGGTGGAACACTGAAGCTTTCTTT.

The gene calls are TRBV27 and TRBJ2-7, with 9 nucleotides matching TRBD2. The germline CDR1 and CDR2 sequences are MNHEY and SMNVEV (reference sequence). V lost 1 base to trimming and J lost 4 bases; unmatched junction nucleotides: 11. The CDR3 loop spans 17 amino acids. CDR3 nucleotide sequence: TGTGCCAGCAGTTTATGGGGCGGGAGGGCCACACAGTACGAGCAGTACTTC. This translates into CASSLWGGRATQYEQYF.

This clone is a singleton in its sample. The genes are TRBV28 and TRBJ2-7, with D unresolved. The germline V gene has CDR1 MDHEN and CDR2 SYDVKM. V was clipped by 6 bases and J by 7 bases, with 13 bases between them. The CDR3 is made up of 12 amino acids. CDR3 DNA sequence: TGTGCCAGCAGCCCAGGCTATAGTGAGCAGTACTTC. Translating gives CASSPGYSEQYF.

In this sample, this clone is medium-sized (0.01 to 0.1%). This chain uses TRBV29-1 with TRBJ2-3, with 8 bases lining up with TRBD1. V trimming: 5 bases; J trimming: 2 bases; junction bases outside the gene matches: 6. CDR3 length equals 14 residues. Germline values: CDR1 SQVTM, CDR2 ANQGSEA. The CDR3 spells CSVLDRAFTDTQYF. CDR3 bases: TGCAGCGTTCTGGACAGGGCCTTCACAGATACGCAGTATTTT.

The rearrangement links TRBV7-8 to TRBJ2-7, with D tentatively TRBD1 (6 bases). The ends were cut back, 3 bases at V and 3 bases at J, with 12 bases in the middle. This CDR3 contains 14 residues. Germline V gene lookup returns CDR1 SGHVS and CDR2 FQNEAQ. CDR3 sequence: CASSFDRNSYEQYF. DNA for the CDR3: TGTGCCAGCAGCTTCGACAGGAATAGCTACGAGCAGTACTTC. Full variable domain (remainder filled in from reference TRBV7-8 and TRBJ2-7): GAGVSQSPRYKVAKRGQDVALRCDPISGHVSLFWYQQALGQGPEFLTYFQNEAQLDKSGLPSDRFFAERPEGSVSTLKIQRTQQEDSAVYLCASSFDRNSYEQYFGPGTRLTVT.

In this sample, this clone turned up a few times. The chain uses TRBV28 and TRBJ1-6; D is perhaps TRBD1 (6 bases). CDR3 length: 17 amino acids. Germline V lookup: CDR1 MDHEN, CDR2 SYDVKM. The V end was cut by 7 bases, the J end by 9 bases, with 25 bases between. DNA of the CDR3: TGTGCCAGCACCTCCTTATCTCGGACAGTTCGGGCTTCACCCCTCCACTTT. Translation gives CASTSLSRTVRASPLHF.

This chain connects TRBV7-2 to TRBJ2-1; 7 bases line up with TRBD2. CDR3 length: 16 amino acids. Germline V lookup: CDR1 SGHTA, CDR2 FQGNSA. V lost 5 bases, J lost 2 bases, and 9 bases stayed unmatched. The CDR3 DNA reads TGTGCCAGCAGCCCCCCCCCTAGCGGCCCCTACAATGAGCAGTTCTTC. The encoded protein is CASSPPPSGPYNEQFF.